This T cell receptor (beta chain) originates from a study of T cell responses to AZD1222 COVID-19 vaccine. Points from the study as a whole: Seropositivity was recorded at baseline in only a handful of AZD1222 recipients. Donors were largely white British and mainly female; clonal diversity was possibly underestimated.

Worth noting for this clone: As yet, its antigen is unknown.

The CDR3 length is 14 residues. CDR1 is SGHTA and CDR2 is FQGNSA in the germline V gene. V gave up 5 bases and J gave up 8 bases, with 15 bases separating them. The repertoire was sequenced with immunoSEQ multiplex PCR; TCRdb's copy has only in-frame clones and lacks some. The sample has 100,000 or so clones; 80% to 95% are singletons. The TCR was taken from an adult in good health. Specimen: peripheral blood, collected on day 0 of AZD1222 vaccination. The chain carries TRBV7-2 and TRBJ1-4, with a weak D call TRBD1 (5 bases). The CDR3 nucleotides read TGTGCCAGCAGCAGGGACGCCTTTGGGGAAAAACTGTTTTTT. Protein sequence: CASSRDAFGEKLFF.